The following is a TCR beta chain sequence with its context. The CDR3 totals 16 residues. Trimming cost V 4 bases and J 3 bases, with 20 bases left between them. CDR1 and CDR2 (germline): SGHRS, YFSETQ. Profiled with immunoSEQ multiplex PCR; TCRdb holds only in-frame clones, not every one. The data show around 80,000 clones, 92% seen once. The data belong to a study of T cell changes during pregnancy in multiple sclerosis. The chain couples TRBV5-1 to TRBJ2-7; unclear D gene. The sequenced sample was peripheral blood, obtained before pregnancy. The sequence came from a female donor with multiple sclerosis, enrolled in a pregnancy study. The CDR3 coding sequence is TGCGCCAGCAGCCCCACCCCCAGGCTCCAATTCTACGAGCAGTACTTC. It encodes CASSPTPRLQFYEQYF.